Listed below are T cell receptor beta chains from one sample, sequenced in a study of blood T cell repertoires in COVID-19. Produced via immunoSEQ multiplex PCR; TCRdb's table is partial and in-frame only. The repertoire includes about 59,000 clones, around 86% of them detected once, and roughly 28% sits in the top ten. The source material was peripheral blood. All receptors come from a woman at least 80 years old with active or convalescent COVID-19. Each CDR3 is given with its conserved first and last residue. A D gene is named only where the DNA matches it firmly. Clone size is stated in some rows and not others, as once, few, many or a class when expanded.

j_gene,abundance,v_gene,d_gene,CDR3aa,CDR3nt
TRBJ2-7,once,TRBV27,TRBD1,CASSWDSYEQYF,TGTGCCAGCAGTTGGGACAGCTACGAGCAGTACTTC
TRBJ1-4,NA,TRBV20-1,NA,CSASRQGINEKLFF,TGCAGTGCTAGTAGGCAGGGGATCAATGAAAAACTGTTTTTT
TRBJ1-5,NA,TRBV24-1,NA,CATSARGDPLYQPQHF,TGTGCCACCAGTGCCCGGGGGGACCCTTTATATCAGCCCCAGCATTTT
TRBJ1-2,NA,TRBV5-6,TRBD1,CASSAGQGMKDYTF,TGTGCCAGCAGCGCGGGACAGGGGATGAAAGACTACACCTTC
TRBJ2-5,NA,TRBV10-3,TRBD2,CAISEGGASGAQETQYF,TGTGCCATCAGTGAGGGAGGGGCTAGCGGGGCCCAAGAGACCCAGTACTTC
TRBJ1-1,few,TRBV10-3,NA,CAISGRGGLDTEAFF,TGTGCCATCAGTGGCCGAGGAGGCTTGGACACTGAAGCTTTCTTT
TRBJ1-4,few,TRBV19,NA,CASSSYTTNEKLFF,TGTGCCAGTAGTAGCTATACTACTAATGAAAAACTGTTTTTT
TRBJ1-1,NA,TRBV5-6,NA,CASSLGAGENTEAFF,TGTGCCAGCAGCTTGGGTGCAGGCGAGAACACTGAAGCTTTCTTT
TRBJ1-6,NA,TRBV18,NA,CASSPPGGRNNSPLHF,TGTGCCAGCTCACCACCGGGAGGGCGCAATAATTCACCCCTCCACTTT
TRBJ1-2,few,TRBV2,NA,CASSEAGLSNYGYTF,TGTGCCAGCAGTGAAGCCGGGTTATCTAACTATGGCTACACCTTC
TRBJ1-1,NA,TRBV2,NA,CASSWEGQGNEAFF,TGTGCCAGCAGTTGGGAGGGGCAGGGAAATGAAGCTTTCTTT
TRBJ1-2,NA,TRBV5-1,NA,CASSYGTKSYGYTF,TGCGCCAGCAGCTACGGGACTAAGTCCTATGGCTACACCTTC
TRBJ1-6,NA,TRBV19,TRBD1,CASTRDSYNSPLHF,TGTGCCAGTACCCGGGACAGTTATAATTCACCCCTCCACTTT
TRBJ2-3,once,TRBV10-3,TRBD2,CAISLAGGGVDTQYF,TGTGCCATCAGCCTAGCGGGGGGGGGAGTGGATACGCAGTATTTT
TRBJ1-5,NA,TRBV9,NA,CASSPQLDSPQHF,TGTGCCAGCAGCCCCCAACTCGATTCGCCCCAGCATTTT
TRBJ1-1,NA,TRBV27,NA,CASSPTFQGTEAFF,TGTGCCAGCAGTCCGACTTTCCAGGGCACTGAAGCTTTCTTT